This TCR beta chain was obtained from a study of blood T cell repertoires in COVID-19. Study summary: Sample material is recorded as cDNA or gDNA derived from T cells, B-cell-depleted T cells, or PBMCs.

V gave up 3 bases and J gave up 2 bases, with 13 bases separating them. The germline V gene has CDR1 DFQATT and CDR2 SNEGSKA (reference sequence). The CDR3 totals 14 residues. Profiled with immunoSEQ multiplex PCR; TCRdb holds only in-frame clones, not every one. Found here are 84,000 or so clones, roughly 80% of them singletons; the top ten hold about a tenth. The chain is built from TRBV20-1 and TRBJ1-1; D not certain. The TCR was taken from a human donor in a cohort sampled during active COVID-19. Specimen: peripheral blood. The CDR3 loop reads CSASDRRHNTEAFF. CDR3 nucleotides: TGCAGTGCTAGTGATAGGCGGCATAACACTGAAGCTTTCTTT.